This TCR beta chain was captured by sequencing in a study of control samples from healthy donors and cancer patients. TCRdb keeps only in-frame clones here, not all; method: immunoSEQ multiplex PCR. The table shows roughly 58,000 clones, with 87% occurring only once. The sequence derives from a woman aged 60-75 years with lung cancer. The sequencing sample was made of PBMCs.

CDR3 DNA sequence: TGTGCCTGGAGGAGGACTAGCGGCTATTTTGTCGAGCAGTACTTC. Translating it yields CAWRRTSGYFVEQYF. The chain is built from TRBV30 and TRBJ2-7; the match to TRBD2 covers 10 bases. Trimming at V came to 3 bases and at J to 6 bases, leaving 11 bases not matched to a gene. CDR1 is GTSNPN, CDR2 SVGIG, per germline (reference sequence). The CDR3 spans 15 residues.